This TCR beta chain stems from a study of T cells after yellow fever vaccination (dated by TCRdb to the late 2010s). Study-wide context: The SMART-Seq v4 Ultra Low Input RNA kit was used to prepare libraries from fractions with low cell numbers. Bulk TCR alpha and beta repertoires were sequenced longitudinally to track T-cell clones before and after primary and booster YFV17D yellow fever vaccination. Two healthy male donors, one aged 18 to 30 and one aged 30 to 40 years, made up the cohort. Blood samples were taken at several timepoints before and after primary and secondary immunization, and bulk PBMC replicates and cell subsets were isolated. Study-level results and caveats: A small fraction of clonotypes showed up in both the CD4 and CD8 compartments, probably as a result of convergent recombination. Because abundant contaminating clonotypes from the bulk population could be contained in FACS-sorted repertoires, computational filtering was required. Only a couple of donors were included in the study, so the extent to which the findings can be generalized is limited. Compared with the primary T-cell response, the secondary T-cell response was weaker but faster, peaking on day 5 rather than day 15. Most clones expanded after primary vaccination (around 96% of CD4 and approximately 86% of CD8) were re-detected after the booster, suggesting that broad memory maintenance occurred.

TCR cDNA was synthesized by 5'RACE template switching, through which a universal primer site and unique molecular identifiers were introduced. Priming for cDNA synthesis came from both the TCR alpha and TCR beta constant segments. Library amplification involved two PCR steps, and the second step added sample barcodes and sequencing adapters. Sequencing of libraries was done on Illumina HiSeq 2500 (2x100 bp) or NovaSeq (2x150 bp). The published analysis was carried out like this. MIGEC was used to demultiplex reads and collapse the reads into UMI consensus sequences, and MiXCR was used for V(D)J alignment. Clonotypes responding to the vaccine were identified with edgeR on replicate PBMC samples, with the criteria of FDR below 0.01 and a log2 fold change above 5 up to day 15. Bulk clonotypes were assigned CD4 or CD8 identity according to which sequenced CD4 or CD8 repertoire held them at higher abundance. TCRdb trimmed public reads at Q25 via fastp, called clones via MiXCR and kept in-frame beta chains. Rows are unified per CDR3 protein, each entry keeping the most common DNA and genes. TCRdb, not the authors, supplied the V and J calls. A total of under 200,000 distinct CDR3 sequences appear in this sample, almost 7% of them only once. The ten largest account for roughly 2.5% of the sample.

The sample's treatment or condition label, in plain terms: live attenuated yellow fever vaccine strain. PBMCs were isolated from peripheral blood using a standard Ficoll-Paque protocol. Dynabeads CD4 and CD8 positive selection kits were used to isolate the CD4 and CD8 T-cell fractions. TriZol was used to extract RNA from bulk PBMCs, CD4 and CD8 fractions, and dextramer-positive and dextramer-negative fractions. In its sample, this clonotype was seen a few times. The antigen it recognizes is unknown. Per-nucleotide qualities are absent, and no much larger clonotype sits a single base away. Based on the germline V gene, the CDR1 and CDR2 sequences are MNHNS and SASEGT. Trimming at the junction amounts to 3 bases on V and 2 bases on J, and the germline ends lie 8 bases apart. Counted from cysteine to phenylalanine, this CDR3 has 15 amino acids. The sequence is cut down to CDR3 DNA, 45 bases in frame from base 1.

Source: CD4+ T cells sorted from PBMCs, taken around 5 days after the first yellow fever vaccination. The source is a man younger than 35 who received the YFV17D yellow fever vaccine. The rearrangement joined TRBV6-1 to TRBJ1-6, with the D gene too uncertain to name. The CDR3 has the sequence CASSELGAYNSPLHF. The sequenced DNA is TGTGCCAGCAGTGAGCTAGGCGCCTATAATTCACCCCTCCACTTT.